This is a list of T cell receptor beta chains from one sample in a study of blood T cell repertoires in COVID-19. Clones were read by immunoSEQ multiplex PCR, and TCRdb kept only the in-frame ones, dropping some. The sample yields fewer than 200,000 clones, around four fifths seen once. Source material: peripheral blood. The receptors here all came from a man aged 35 to 55 who had recovered from COVID-19. The CDR3 runs from the conserved cysteine through the conserved F or W. The D gene is left open where the match is weak. Size is stated for part of the rows, as once, few or many counts, or as a class when the clone is expanded.

cdr3_aa: CASSEIGTRAGELFF; cdr3_nt: TGTGCCAGCAGTGAGATCGGGACAAGGGCCGGGGAGCTGTTTTTT; j_call: TRBJ2-2; d_call: -; v_call: TRBV2; clone_size: once; cdr3_length: 15
cdr3_aa: CASGRTDANTGELFF; cdr3_nt: TGTGCCAGCGGCCGGACTGATGCGAACACCGGGGAGCTGTTTTTT; j_call: TRBJ2-2; d_call: -; v_call: TRBV6-5; clone_size: -; cdr3_length: 15
cdr3_aa: CASSLLGGGYEQYF; cdr3_nt: TGTGCCAGCAGCTTACTCGGGGGGGGCTACGAGCAGTACTTC; j_call: TRBJ2-7; d_call: TRBD2; v_call: TRBV7-2; clone_size: -; cdr3_length: 14
cdr3_aa: CASSYGQGSGPLHF; cdr3_nt: TGTGCCAGCAGTTACGGACAGGGTAGCGGACCCCTCCACTTT; j_call: TRBJ1-6; d_call: TRBD1; v_call: TRBV6-5; clone_size: -; cdr3_length: 14
cdr3_aa: CASSPRRGSNQPQHF; cdr3_nt: TGCGCCAGCAGCCCAAGACGGGGTTCAAATCAGCCCCAGCATTTT; j_call: TRBJ1-5; d_call: -; v_call: TRBV4-3; clone_size: -; cdr3_length: 15
cdr3_aa: CASSLPGRWGYTF; cdr3_nt: TGTGCCAGCAGTTTGCCAGGAAGGTGGGGCTACACCTTC; j_call: TRBJ1-2; d_call: -; v_call: TRBV12-3/TRBV12-4; clone_size: -; cdr3_length: 13
cdr3_aa: CASSQIATNEKLFF; cdr3_nt: TGTGCCAGCAGCCAGATTGCAACTAATGAAAAACTGTTTTTT; j_call: TRBJ1-4; d_call: -; v_call: TRBV11-3; clone_size: -; cdr3_length: 14
cdr3_aa: CASSNEQGLGELFF; cdr3_nt: TGTGCCAGCAGTAATGAACAGGGTTTAGGGGAGCTGTTTTTT; j_call: TRBJ2-2; d_call: -; v_call: TRBV2; clone_size: -; cdr3_length: 14
cdr3_aa: CASSRRIAEQADTQYF; cdr3_nt: TGTGCCAGCAGCCGGCGTATTGCGGAACAGGCAGATACGCAGTATTTT; j_call: TRBJ2-3; d_call: -; v_call: TRBV7-9; clone_size: once; cdr3_length: 16
cdr3_aa: CASSQDRVADTQYF; cdr3_nt: TGTGCCAGCAGCCAAGACAGGGTCGCAGATACGCAGTATTTT; j_call: TRBJ2-3; d_call: TRBD1; v_call: TRBV7-2; clone_size: -; cdr3_length: 14
cdr3_aa: CASSTDRVVRETQYF; cdr3_nt: TGTGCCAGCAGCACCGACAGGGTTGTAAGGGAGACCCAGTACTTC; j_call: TRBJ2-5; d_call: TRBD1; v_call: TRBV7-3; clone_size: -; cdr3_length: 15
cdr3_aa: CAISADNSPLHF; cdr3_nt: TGTGCCATCAGTGCAGATAATTCACCCCTCCACTTT; j_call: TRBJ1-6; d_call: -; v_call: TRBV10-3; clone_size: -; cdr3_length: 12
cdr3_aa: CASSQEFNNQPQHF; cdr3_nt: TGTGCCAGCTCACAGGAGTTCAATAATCAGCCCCAGCATTTT; j_call: TRBJ1-5; d_call: -; v_call: TRBV18; clone_size: -; cdr3_length: 14
cdr3_aa: CASSIGTGSYEQYF; cdr3_nt: TGTGCCAGTAGTATAGGGACAGGGTCCTACGAGCAGTACTTC; j_call: TRBJ2-7; d_call: TRBD1; v_call: TRBV19; clone_size: once; cdr3_length: 14
cdr3_aa: CASSARLRASTGELFF; cdr3_nt: TGTGCTAGCAGCGCCCGACTAAGGGCTAGCACCGGGGAGCTGTTTTTT; j_call: TRBJ2-2; d_call: -; v_call: TRBV7-7; clone_size: -; cdr3_length: 16